These 24 T cell receptor beta chains originate from one sample sequenced in a study of T cell responses to AZD1222 COVID-19 vaccine. Only in-frame clones appear in the TCRdb table, and some are missing; sequencing was by immunoSEQ multiplex PCR. The sample lists tens of thousands of clones, under 95% occurring once. The sample was peripheral blood, taken on day 0 of AZD1222 vaccination. Receptor source: an adult in good health.

This clone is a singleton in its sample. V gene TRBV28 combines with J gene TRBJ1-2, with a possible D match to TRBD1 (5 bases). Germline CDR1 and CDR2: MDHEN and SYDVKM. V was cut by 6 bases and J by 2 bases, with 13 bases left in between. This CDR3 contains 14 residues. CDR3 DNA sequence: TGTGCCAGCAGCGTAGGGGCAGGGAACTATGGCTACACCTTC. Its translation is CASSVGAGNYGYTF.

This chain uses TRBV3-1 (or the pseudogene TRBV3-2) with TRBJ1-2; no firm D call. Germline assignment: CDR1 LGHDT and CDR2 YNNKEL (reference sequence). Trimming cost V 3 bases and J 4 bases, with 9 bases left between them. The CDR3 totals 13 residues. The CDR3 is CASSQPLTYGYTF. In DNA, the CDR3 is TGTGCCAGCAGCCAGCCCTTGACCTATGGCTACACCTTC.

The chain joins TRBV7-2 to TRBJ1-5, with TRBD1 as a possible D gene (5 bases). The V gene's germline CDR1 is SGHTA and CDR2 FQGNSA. V lost 0 bases, J lost 7 bases, and 13 bases lay in between. The CDR3 is 15 amino acids. CDR3 DNA sequence: TGTGCCAGCAGCTTAGCGGCTGGGGCTGGGCAGCCCCAGCATTTT. It encodes CASSLAAGAGQPQHF. Full variable domain (rest looked up from reference TRBV7-2 and TRBJ1-5): GAGVSQSPSNKVTEKGKDVELRCDPISGHTALYWYRQSLGQGLEFLIYFQGNSAPDKSGLPSDRFSAERTGGSVSTLTIQRTQQEDSAVYLCASSLAAGAGQPQHFGDGTRLSIL.

This clone has a count of ten or more. The rearrangement links TRBV7-9 to TRBJ2-7, with D unresolved. Trimming shortened V by 6 bases and J by 7 bases, and 13 bases separated the two germline ends. The CDR3 loop spans 12 amino acids. CDR1 is SEHNR and CDR2 is FQNEAQ in the germline V gene (reference sequence). CDR3 region: CASRAGLREQYF. The CDR3 DNA reads TGTGCCAGCAGGGCAGGCTTAAGGGAGCAGTACTTC.

CDR3 DNA: TGTGCCAGCAGTGTTGACGGAGGAGAATGGGGGCCCCAGCATTTT. This sequence encodes CASSVDGGEWGPQHF. V gene TRBV2 combines with J gene TRBJ1-5, with D uncertain. The CDR3 spans 15 residues. Trimming removed 4 bases from V and 9 bases from J, with 19 bases in between. CDR1 and CDR2 from the germline V gene are SNHLY and FYNNEI. Complete variable domain (other parts from reference TRBV2 and TRBJ1-5): EPEVTQTPSHQVTQMGQEVILRCVPISNHLYFYWYRQILGQKVEFLVSFYNNEISEKSEIFDDQFSVERPDGSNFTLKIRSTKLEDSAMYFCASSVDGGEWGPQHFGDGTRLSIL.

CDR3 region: CASSQEAAGHITPLHF. The CDR3 DNA is TGTGCCAGCAGCCAAGAAGCCGCTGGGCACATCACACCCCTCCACTTT. J is TRBJ1-6 and V is TRBV3-1 (or the pseudogene TRBV3-2); D gene ambiguous. The V gene's germline CDR1 is LGHDT and CDR2 YNNKEL (reference sequence). Between the trimmed V and J ends, which lost 0 bases and 11 bases, there was a span of 17 bases. The length of the CDR3 is 16 residues.

The table lists this clone with a few counts. The chain employs TRBV2 and TRBJ2-3; D is perhaps TRBD1 (6 bases). Germline CDR1 and CDR2: SNHLY and FYNNEI. CDR3 length: 16 residues. Trimming stripped 2 bases from V and 4 bases from J, with 16 bases between. CDR3 region: CASSERQGFGADTQYF. The CDR3 DNA sequence: TGTGCCAGCAGTGAACGGCAGGGGTTCGGCGCAGATACGCAGTATTTT.

The J gene is TRBJ1-2, the V gene TRBV15; D is unclear. Germline V gene sequence: CDR1 LNHNV, CDR2 YYDKDF (reference sequence). The CDR3 contains 14 residues. Trimming shortened V by 0 bases and J by 7 bases, and 12 bases separated the two germline ends. CDR3 region: CATSRDFEWGGYTF. The CDR3 nucleotides read TGTGCCACCAGCAGAGATTTCGAGTGGGGTGGCTACACCTTC.

The chain is built from TRBV6-5 and TRBJ1-5, with D unclear. The V gene's germline CDR1 is MNHEY and CDR2 SVGAGI. Trimming removed 8 bases from V and 0 bases from J, with 11 bases in between. The CDR3 is 14 amino acids. CDR3 amino acids: CASGQLYSNQPQHF. CDR3 DNA: TGTGCCAGCGGGCAGCTATATAGCAATCAGCCCCAGCATTTT.

This rearrangement joins TRBV5-8 to TRBJ2-5, with 8 bases that match TRBD1. The V gene end was trimmed by 1 base and the J gene end by 0 bases; junction bases not matched to a gene: 8. This CDR3 is built from 17 residues. The V gene's germline CDR1 is SGHTS and CDR2 YDEGEE. Written as DNA, the CDR3 is TGTGCCAGCAGCTTGTTCGTTGGGGACAGGCACCAAGAGACCCAGTACTTC. Translation: CASSLFVGDRHQETQYF.

CDR3 in amino acids: CASSQERFRDRGYEQYF. The CDR3 coding sequence is TGTGCCAGCAGCCAAGAAAGATTCCGGGACAGGGGCTACGAGCAGTACTTC. The chain links TRBV3-1 (or the pseudogene TRBV3-2) to TRBJ2-7, with TRBD1 matching 10 bases. This CDR3 spans 17 amino acids. Germline V gene data show CDR1 as LGHDT and CDR2 as YNNKEL (reference sequence). Trimming at V came to 0 bases and at J to 3 bases, leaving 8 bases not matched to a gene.

The V and J genes are TRBV25-1 and TRBJ2-7; 8 nucleotides align to TRBD1. In germline, CDR1 is MGHDK, CDR2 SYGVNS. This CDR3 has 12 residues. Losses at the gene ends were 3 bases for V and 5 bases for J; bases not matched to a gene: 0. The CDR3 sequence: CASSEDRDEQYF. CDR3 DNA: TGTGCCAGCAGTGAGGACAGGGACGAGCAGTACTTC.

The genes are TRBV12-3 or TRBV12-4 and TRBJ1-2; maybe TRBD1 (6 bases). This CDR3 region has 13 residues. Trimming removed 7 bases from V and 4 bases from J, with 13 bases in between. The DNA for the CDR3 is TGTGCCAGCAACTTCTGGGGGGCCTATGGCTACACCTTC. Amino acids: CASNFWGAYGYTF.

The genes are TRBV5-4 and TRBJ2-3, with D perhaps matching TRBD1 (6 bases). The V end was cut by 0 bases, the J end by 6 bases, with 8 bases between. This CDR3 region has 13 residues. CDR1 is SGHNT, CDR2 YYREEE, per germline (reference sequence). The CDR3 DNA follows: TGTGCCAGCAGCTTGGCAGGGGTCGATACGCAGTATTTT. Translated: CASSLAGVDTQYF.

The chain uses TRBV12-3 or TRBV12-4 and TRBJ1-1, with D uncertain. V was trimmed by 2 bases and J by 7 bases, leaving 8 bases between them. This CDR3 has 12 amino acids. The CDR3 coding sequence is TGTGCCAGCAGTTTATCGGGGAATGAAGCTTTCTTT. Encoded protein: CASSLSGNEAFF.

The chain is built from TRBV11-1 and TRBJ2-7, with D hard to call. CDR1 and CDR2 (germline): SGHAT, FQDESV (reference sequence). Trimming stripped 2 bases from V and 5 bases from J, with 10 bases between. The CDR3 is 13 residues long. CDR3 DNA sequence: TGTGCCAGCAGCTTATCTGGAGTAAACGAGCAGTACTTC. Its protein is CASSLSGVNEQYF.

This clone has a single count. This chain uses TRBV15 with TRBJ1-4; 8 nucleotides match TRBD1. The CDR3 extends over 15 amino acids. Germline V gene lookup returns CDR1 LNHNV and CDR2 YYDKDF (reference sequence). Unmatched junction bases numbered 4, after V lost 0 bases and J lost 7 bases. CDR3 bases: TGTGCCACCAGCAGAGATGAACAGGGGGTTGAAAAACTGTTTTTT. This codes for CATSRDEQGVEKLFF.

V is TRBV6-5 and J is TRBJ1-4; 7 positions agree with TRBD1. This CDR3 region has 14 residues. Germline V gives CDR1 MNHEY, CDR2 SVGAGI. J lost 4 bases, V lost 4 bases, and 3 bases had no gene match. CDR3 sequence (DNA): TGTGCCAGCAGTTTACAGGGGTTTAATGAAAAACTGTTTTTT. Translating it yields CASSLQGFNEKLFF.

The chain carries TRBV6-5 and TRBJ2-1; 8 bases are a match to TRBD1. Germline CDR1 reads MNHEY; CDR2 reads SVGAGI. The V and J ends lost 2 bases and 4 bases, in that order; junction bases with no gene match: 4. CDR3 size: 15 residues. The CDR3 bases are TGTGCCAGCAGTTACCGGGACAGGAGATACAATGAGCAGTTCTTC. It specifies CASSYRDRRYNEQFF.

This rearrangement joins TRBV4-3 to TRBJ2-1; D possibly corresponds to TRBD1 (5 bases). CDR3 length: 16 residues. CDR1 is LGHNA and CDR2 is YSLEER in the germline V gene. Trimming took off 1 base at V and 5 bases at J, with 15 bases between the two ends. CDR3 DNA: TGCGCCAGCAGCCAAGGCCCAGGGAAAGTGAACAATGAGCAGTTCTTC. Its translation: CASSQGPGKVNNEQFF.

The CDR3 is CASSYRLAGSKDEQFF. The CDR3 DNA follows: TGTGCCAGCAGTTACCGACTAGCGGGGAGTAAGGATGAGCAGTTCTTC. This chain links TRBV6-2 or TRBV6-3 with TRBJ2-1; TRBD2 agrees at 11 bases. Germline lookup yields CDR1 MNHEY and CDR2 SVGEGT. The CDR3 extends over 16 amino acids. V was clipped by 2 bases and J by 8 bases; unmatched bases: 8.

This chain links TRBV29-1 with TRBJ2-7; D gene uncertain. The germline V gene has CDR1 SQVTM and CDR2 ANQGSEA. V was cut by 3 bases and J by 1 base, with 10 bases left in between. The CDR3 runs to 13 residues. CDR3 region: CSVEGDKSYEQYF. The CDR3 DNA reads TGCAGCGTTGAGGGTGACAAGTCCTACGAGCAGTACTTC.

This chain uses TRBV6-5 with TRBJ2-5; 11 bases agree with TRBD1. This CDR3 comprises 15 residues. In germline, CDR1 is MNHEY, CDR2 SVGAGI. Trimming removed 5 bases from V and 1 base from J; junction bases left unmatched: 3. CDR3 nucleotides: TGTGCCAGCAGTCAGGACAGGGGGCCCCAAGAGACCCAGTACTTC. This codes for CASSQDRGPQETQYF.

The rearrangement joins TRBV19 to TRBJ2-3; D perhaps matches TRBD2 (6 bases). CDR3 length equals 15 residues. Germline-derived CDR1 and CDR2 are LNHDA and SQIVND (reference sequence). V was cut by 6 bases and J by 1 base, with 14 bases left in between. The CDR3: CASSPPGVGTDTQYF. CDR3 DNA: TGTGCCAGTAGCCCTCCGGGGGTGGGCACAGATACGCAGTATTTT. The whole variable domain, filled in from reference TRBV19 and TRBJ2-3, reads DGGITQSPKYLFRKEGQNVTLSCEQNLNHDAMYWYRQDPGQGLRLIYYSQIVNDFQKGDIAEGYSVSREKKESFPLTVTSAQKNPTAFYLCASSPPGVGTDTQYFGPGTRLTVL.